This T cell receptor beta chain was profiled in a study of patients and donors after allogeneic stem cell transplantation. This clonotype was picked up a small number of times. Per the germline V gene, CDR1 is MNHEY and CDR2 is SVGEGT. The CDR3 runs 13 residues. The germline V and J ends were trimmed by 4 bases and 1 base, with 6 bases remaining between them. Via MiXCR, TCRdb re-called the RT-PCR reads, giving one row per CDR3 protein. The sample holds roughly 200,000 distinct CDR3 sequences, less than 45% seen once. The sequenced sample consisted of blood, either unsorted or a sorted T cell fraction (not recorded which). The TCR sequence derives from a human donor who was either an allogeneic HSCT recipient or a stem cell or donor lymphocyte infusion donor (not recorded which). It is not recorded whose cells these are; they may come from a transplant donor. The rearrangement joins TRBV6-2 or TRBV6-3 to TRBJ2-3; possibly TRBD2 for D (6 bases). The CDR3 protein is CASSWGGTDTQYF. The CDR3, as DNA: TGTGCCAGCAGTTGGGGGGGCACAGATACGCAGTATTTT.